The 30 T cell receptor beta chains below were found in one sample sequenced in a study of blood T cell repertoires in COVID-19. Data came from immunoSEQ multiplex PCR; TCRdb stores just in-frame clones and leaves some out. The profile shows about 69,000 clones, roughly three quarters of them singletons. The sample was peripheral blood. Receptors originate from a man aged 60-69 years with acute or convalescent COVID-19.

The chain has TRBV7-9 and TRBJ2-7; D gene unclear. This CDR3 region has 14 residues. The V gene lost 1 base and the J gene lost 7 bases, with 14 bases spanning the gap. Germline CDR1 SEHNR, CDR2 FQNEAQ (reference sequence). CDR3 nucleotide sequence: TGTGCCAGCAGCTTAGTCAGTCGCGGATTAGAGCAGTACTTC. This gives the protein CASSLVSRGLEQYF. Combining the CDR3 with reference TRBV7-9 and TRBJ2-7 gives the whole variable domain DTGVSQNPRHKITKRGQNVTFRCDPISEHNRLYWYRQTLGQGPEFLTYFQNEAQLEKSRLLSDRFSAERPKGSFSTLEIQRTEQGDSAMYLCASSLVSRGLEQYFGPGTRLTVT.

The chain is built from TRBV11-1 and TRBJ1-1; possibly TRBD1 for D (6 bases). CDR3 length: 15 residues. Trimming removed 5 bases at V and 2 bases at J, with 15 bases between. Germline V CDR1 and CDR2: SGHAT, FQDESV (reference sequence). The CDR3 spells CASSVPGHPNTEAFF. The CDR3 DNA sequence: TGTGCCAGCAGCGTACCGGGACACCCAAACACTGAAGCTTTCTTT.

The chain employs TRBV28 and TRBJ2-2; D not resolved. V lost 6 bases and J 3 bases, leaving 11 bases between the germline ends. CDR3 length equals 14 residues. In germline, CDR1 is MDHEN, CDR2 SYDVKM. CDR3 DNA sequence: TGTGCCAGCAGCACACCCCAAGACACCGGGGAGCTGTTTTTT. This sequence encodes CASSTPQDTGELFF. The entire variable domain, with the rest obtained from reference TRBV28 and TRBJ2-2, is as follows: DVKVTQSSRYLVKRTGEKVFLECVQDMDHENMFWYRQDPGLGLRLIYFSYDVKMKEKGDIPEGYSVSREKKERFSLILESASTNQTSMYLCASSTPQDTGELFFGEGSRLTVL.

This clone was seen repeatedly, ten times or more. This chain uses TRBV2 with TRBJ1-4; TRBD1 agrees at 8 bases. This CDR3 has 12 amino acids. Germline V CDR1 and CDR2: SNHLY, FYNNEI. J was trimmed by 7 bases and V by 6 bases; bases with no gene match: 1. CDR3 nucleotide sequence: TGTGCCAGCAGAGGGACAGGTGAAAAACTGTTTTTT. Protein product: CASRGTGEKLFF.

The rearrangement links TRBV5-1 to TRBJ2-7; 8 bases are a match to TRBD2. Germline loops: CDR1 SGHRS, CDR2 YFSETQ. The CDR3 covers 15 residues. V lost 0 bases, J lost 3 bases, and 5 bases stayed unmatched. CDR3 in DNA: TGCGCCAGCAGCTTGGACGCGGGGGGTCTCTACGAGCAGTACTTC. This encodes CASSLDAGGLYEQYF.

The J gene is TRBJ2-7, the V gene TRBV5-6; TRBD2 matches at 12 bases. This CDR3 is 17 amino acids long. In germline, CDR1 is SGHDT, CDR2 YYEEEE. V trimming: 3 bases; J trimming: 2 bases; junction bases outside the gene matches: 9. The CDR3 sequence: CASSSRLAGDLAYEQYF. In DNA, the CDR3 is TGTGCCAGCAGCTCCCGACTAGCGGGGGATCTAGCCTACGAGCAGTACTTC.

The chain carries TRBV19 and TRBJ1-3; the D is unclear. Trimming pared 7 bases from V and 0 bases from J, leaving 19 bases between. CDR3 length equals 17 residues. Germline-derived CDR1 and CDR2 are LNHDA and SQIVND (reference sequence). For the CDR3, the DNA is TGTGCCAGTACCCTGGGGAGACTCTATAACTCTGGAAACACCATATATTTT. This translates into CASTLGRLYNSGNTIYF.

This rearrangement joins TRBV24-1 to TRBJ2-1; D is possibly TRBD2 (6 bases). The V end lost 3 bases, the J end lost 11 bases, and 13 bases lay between the germline ends. CDR3 length equals 13 residues. Germline loops: CDR1 KGHDR, CDR2 SFDVKD. The CDR3 sequence is CATSDPPGRKQFF. As DNA, the CDR3 is TGTGCCACCAGTGATCCACCCGGGAGAAAGCAGTTCTTC.

The chain has TRBV27 and TRBJ2-7; 7 bases are a match to TRBD1. The germline gives CDR1 MNHEY, CDR2 SMNVEV (reference sequence). The CDR3 spans 12 residues. Germline trimming cut 7 bases from V and 3 bases from J; bases unmatched to any gene: 3. CDR3 DNA sequence: TGTGCCAGCACGGACAGGTTCTACGAGCAGTACTTC. It translates to CASTDRFYEQYF.

J is TRBJ1-2 and V is TRBV7-9; tentative D call: TRBD1 (6 bases). The CDR3 totals 12 residues. Trimming took off 5 bases at V and 8 bases at J, with 12 bases between the two ends. From germline, CDR1 is SEHNR and CDR2 FQNEAQ (reference sequence). CDR3 DNA sequence: TGTGCCAGCAGCCCTAGTGGGGGCGGCTACACCTTC. Amino acid sequence: CASSPSGGGYTF.

V and J are TRBV14 and TRBJ1-5, with D hard to call. Germline-derived CDR1 and CDR2 are SGHDN and FVKESK. CDR3 size: 13 residues. The ends were cut back, 4 bases at V and 5 bases at J, with 9 bases in the middle. DNA of the CDR3: TGTGCCAGCAGCCCTCAGAGCGATCAGCCCCAGCATTTT. Translated: CASSPQSDQPQHF.

The chain couples TRBV29-1 to TRBJ1-3, with 10 nucleotides matching TRBD1. The V segment lost 4 bases and the J segment 2 bases; nucleotides outside the gene matches: 5. The germline gives CDR1 SQVTM, CDR2 ANQGSEA. CDR3 length equals 15 residues. As DNA, the CDR3 is TGCAGCGTTGGGATGACAGGGGGCACTGGAAACACCATATATTTT. Its protein product is CSVGMTGGTGNTIYF.

The chain recombines TRBV27 with TRBJ2-3, with D perhaps TRBD2 (7 bases). Between the trimmed V and J ends, which lost 4 bases and 4 bases, there was a span of 12 bases. Germline lookup yields CDR1 MNHEY and CDR2 SMNVEV (reference sequence). The CDR3 runs 14 residues. DNA of the CDR3: TGTGCCAGCAGTTGGTGGGGGGGCCCAGATACGCAGTATTTT. It encodes CASSWWGGPDTQYF.

The chain carries TRBV6-2 or TRBV6-3 and TRBJ2-5; D may be TRBD2 (7 bases). Germline V gene data show CDR1 as MNHEY and CDR2 as SVGEGT. V was clipped by 2 bases and J by 1 base, with 14 bases between them. The CDR3 runs 16 residues. The CDR3 DNA reads as TGTGCCAGCAGTTACCCAAGGGGGGGAACCCAAGAGACCCAGTACTTC. It is translated as CASSYPRGGTQETQYF.

This clone was picked up a small number of times. J is TRBJ1-1 and V is TRBV7-2; D is perhaps TRBD1 (5 bases). Trimming removed 8 bases at V and 0 bases at J, with 16 bases between. Looked up from germline, CDR1 is SGHTA and CDR2 is FQGNSA. CDR3 length: 15 residues. The CDR3 region has the DNA TGTGCCAGCTCTTTGGACACAGCGATGAACACTGAAGCTTTCTTT. Encoded protein: CASSLDTAMNTEAFF. The full variable domain, its missing parts supplied by reference TRBV7-2 and TRBJ1-1, is GAGVSQSPSNKVTEKGKDVELRCDPISGHTALYWYRQSLGQGLEFLIYFQGNSAPDKSGLPSDRFSAERTGGSVSTLTIQRTQQEDSAVYLCASSLDTAMNTEAFFGQGTRLTVV.

This chain uses TRBV18 with TRBJ2-2, with D possibly TRBD2 on 6 matching bases. The V and J ends lost 8 bases and 3 bases respectively, with 19 bases between them. The CDR3 consists of 16 residues. Germline loops: CDR1 KGHSH, CDR2 LQKENI. In DNA, the CDR3 is TGTGCCAGCCCACGCCTGGAGGGGTCGGACACCGGGGAGCTGTTTTTT. Amino acids: CASPRLEGSDTGELFF.

This clone was recorded once. The chain couples TRBV4-3 to TRBJ2-3, with 11 bases lining up with TRBD2. There are 19 residues in the CDR3. CDR1 and CDR2 (germline): LGHNA, YSLEER. The V segment lost 0 bases and the J segment 3 bases; nucleotides outside the gene matches: 11. For the CDR3, the DNA is TGCGCCAGCAGCCAAGACCTCGCGCTAGCGGGGGGCAGGACAGATACGCAGTATTTT. It is translated as CASSQDLALAGGRTDTQYF.

CDR3 region: CASSLVQGGYGYTF. The CDR3 DNA sequence: TGTGCCAGCAGCTTGGTTCAGGGCGGCTATGGCTACACCTTC. The chain carries TRBV5-6 and TRBJ1-2; the D gene is possibly TRBD1 (5 bases). Looked up from germline, CDR1 is SGHDT and CDR2 is YYEEEE. Trimming cost V 0 bases and J 4 bases, with 10 bases left between them. The CDR3 loop spans 14 amino acids.

The chain has TRBV5-4 and TRBJ1-1, with D possibly TRBD1 on 6 matching bases. Trimming shortened V by 4 bases and J by 1 base, and 17 bases separated the two germline ends. Germline V lookup: CDR1 SGHNT, CDR2 YYREEE (reference sequence). CDR3 length: 16 residues. CDR3 loop: CASSHEQGGGNTEAFF. In DNA, the CDR3 is TGTGCCAGCAGCCATGAGCAGGGAGGGGGGAACACTGAAGCTTTCTTT.

V is TRBV19 and J is TRBJ1-2, with TRBD1 matching over 8 bases. J was trimmed by 8 bases and V by 5 bases; bases with no gene match: 10. Looked up from germline, CDR1 is LNHDA and CDR2 is SQIVND (reference sequence). The CDR3 has 14 residues. In DNA, the CDR3 is TGTGCCAGTAGTGCTTTTCAGGGGGCCAGCGGCTACACCTTC. It translates to CASSAFQGASGYTF.

The chain recombines TRBV19 with TRBJ2-1; 8 nucleotides match TRBD1. This CDR3 contains 17 residues. Trimming removed 5 bases from V and 4 bases from J; junction bases left unmatched: 13. CDR1 and CDR2 (germline): LNHDA, SQIVND (reference sequence). CDR3 sequence: CASSAQGARYLYNEQFF. In DNA, the CDR3 is TGTGCCAGTAGTGCCCAGGGGGCCCGTTATCTTTACAATGAGCAGTTCTTC.

This clone came up a few times. The CDR3 coding sequence is TGTGCCAGCAGCGTAGACGGGGGACAGGGTAGGGTAAAACTGTTTTTT. This codes for CASSVDGGQGRVKLFF. The gene calls are TRBV9 and TRBJ1-4, with TRBD1 matching over 9 bases. The CDR3 is 16 residues long. The trim removed 0 bases at V and 10 bases at J, leaving 10 bases unmatched. The germline V gene encodes CDR1 SGDLS and CDR2 YYNGEE.

This clone has a count of ten or more. CDR3 in amino acids: CASRFDRNTGELFF. Here the CDR3 DNA reads TGTGCCAGCAGATTCGACAGGAACACCGGGGAGCTGTTTTTT. The J gene is TRBJ2-2, the V gene TRBV2; weak D call: TRBD1 (5 bases). Deletions cut 6 bases from V and 1 base from J, with 9 bases between. CDR1 is SNHLY, CDR2 FYNNEI, per germline. The CDR3 consists of 14 residues. Combining the CDR3 with reference TRBV2 and TRBJ2-2 gives the whole variable domain EPEVTQTPSHQVTQMGQEVILRCVPISNHLYFYWYRQILGQKVEFLVSFYNNEISEKSEIFDDQFSVERPDGSNFTLKIRSTKLEDSAMYFCASRFDRNTGELFFGEGSRLTVL.

This clone was detected only a few times. V and J are TRBV30 and TRBJ1-5; D ambiguous. The V and J ends lost 3 bases and 7 bases respectively, with 16 bases between them. Germline CDR1 is GTSNPN and CDR2 is SVGIG (reference sequence). The CDR3 runs 14 residues. The CDR3 here is CAWSRRSSGQPQHF. CDR3 DNA sequence: TGTGCCTGGAGCAGGAGAAGCTCGGGGCAGCCCCAGCATTTT. The whole variable domain, remainder taken from reference TRBV30 and TRBJ1-5, is SQTIHQWPATLVQPVGSPLSLECTVEGTSNPNLYWYRQAAGRGLQLLFYSVGIGQISSEVPQNLSASRPQDRQFILSSKKLLLSDSGFYLCAWSRRSSGQPQHFGDGTRLSIL.

The chain carries TRBV7-3 and TRBJ2-7, with a tentative D call TRBD2 (6 bases). Per germline, CDR1 SGHTA and CDR2 FQGTGA. V lost 5 bases to trimming and J lost 2 bases, with 16 bases between them. The length of the CDR3 is 15 residues. CDR3 DNA sequence: TGTGCCAGCAGCCCAACTCGGGACTCCGCCTACGAGCAGTACTTC. This translates into CASSPTRDSAYEQYF.

The J gene is TRBJ1-1, the V gene TRBV15; weak D call: TRBD1 (6 bases). V was shortened by 0 bases and J by 5 bases, with 19 bases between the two germline ends. Germline CDR1 and CDR2: LNHNV and YYDKDF (reference sequence). This CDR3 has 17 residues. The CDR3 protein is CATSRETGFWVRTEAFF. The CDR3 DNA reads as TGTGCCACCAGCAGAGAGACAGGATTCTGGGTACGGACTGAAGCTTTCTTT.

Notes on this clone: Within the sample, other DNA sequences also encode this same CDR3. This chain links TRBV6-5 with TRBJ1-3; D is possibly TRBD1 (5 bases). Per the germline V gene, CDR1 is MNHEY and CDR2 is SVGAGI. The V end was cut by 5 bases, the J end by 0 bases, with 11 bases between. The CDR3 length is 15 residues. The CDR3 region is CASSRGPNSGNTIYF. In DNA form, the CDR3 reads TGTGCCAGCAGTAGGGGTCCGAACTCTGGAAACACCATATATTTT.

This clone appeared a few times. The rearrangement joins TRBV7-8 to TRBJ1-2; the match to TRBD1 covers 10 bases. The CDR3 spans 15 residues. CDR1 SGHVS and CDR2 FQNEAQ come from the germline V gene. J lost 5 bases, V lost 5 bases, and 8 bases had no gene match. CDR3 DNA: TGTGCCAGCAGCCCCCGGGACAGGGGAGAGTATGGCTACACCTTC. Its protein is CASSPRDRGEYGYTF.

This sequence joins TRBV28 and TRBJ1-1, with a possible D match to TRBD1 (6 bases). Germline CDR1 and CDR2: MDHEN and SYDVKM. This CDR3 spans 15 amino acids. V was clipped by 3 bases and J by 5 bases, with 16 bases between them. CDR3 in DNA: TGTGCCAGCAGTTTCCCAACAGGGATGGGAACTGAAGCTTTCTTT. Its protein product is CASSFPTGMGTEAFF.

The genes are TRBV7-6 and TRBJ1-3; D not resolved. Germline lookup yields CDR1 SGHVS and CDR2 FNYEAQ. The CDR3 is made up of 16 amino acids. V was cut by 3 bases and J by 2 bases, with 14 bases left in between. The CDR3 nucleotides are TGTGCCAGCAGCTTCCGCCCCAGGCAGGCTGGAAACACCATATATTTT. It codes for CASSFRPRQAGNTIYF.